The 9 T cell receptor beta chains reported below all come from one sample, sequenced in a study of blood T cell repertoires in COVID-19. TCRdb keeps only in-frame clones here, not all; method: immunoSEQ multiplex PCR. Of more than 45,000 clones in the sample, approximately 82% were seen once. Sequenced sample: peripheral blood. These receptors all come from a human donor in a cohort sampled during active COVID-19.

V is TRBV6-4 and J is TRBJ1-1; D call uncertain. Germline V gene lookup returns CDR1 MRHNA and CDR2 SNTAGT. V lost 8 bases and J lost 4, with 14 bases in between. The CDR3 is 13 amino acids. The CDR3 sequence is CASRLGVGTEAFF. The CDR3 region has the DNA TGTGCCAGCCGCCTAGGAGTTGGCACTGAAGCTTTCTTT.

This clone was seen once. The chain couples TRBV15 to TRBJ1-3, with TRBD1 as a possible D gene (6 bases). There are 15 residues in the CDR3. The germline V gene encodes CDR1 LNHNV and CDR2 YYDKDF (reference sequence). The V gene lost 1 base and the J gene lost 0 bases, with 7 bases spanning the gap. The CDR3 here is CATSRGTVSGNTIYF. The CDR3 nucleotides are TGTGCCACCAGCAGAGGGACAGTCTCTGGAAACACCATATATTTT.

This clone was counted between two and nine times. The gene calls are TRBV12-3 or TRBV12-4 and TRBJ1-5; D not certain. The CDR3 loop spans 13 amino acids. V gave up 5 bases and J gave up 9 bases, with 14 bases separating them. The CDR3 sequence is CASSPGAWWPQHF. In nucleotides, the CDR3 is TGTGCCAGCAGTCCGGGTGCGTGGTGGCCCCAGCATTTT.

The chain has TRBV18 and TRBJ1-4; D might be TRBD1 (6 bases). Trimming cost V 6 bases and J 8 bases, with 16 bases left between them. This CDR3 has 14 residues. Germline lookup yields CDR1 KGHSH and CDR2 LQKENI. Written as DNA, the CDR3 is TGTGCCAGCTCGAAAGGGGGTTCTAGCGAAAAACTGTTTTTT. Protein product: CASSKGGSSEKLFF. The whole variable domain, remainder taken from reference TRBV18 and TRBJ1-4, is NAGVMQNPRHLVRRRGQEARLRCSPMKGHSHVYWYRQLPEEGLKFMVYLQKENIIDESGMPKERFSAEFPKEGPSILRIQQVVRGDSAAYFCASSKGGSSEKLFFGSGTQLSVL.

This chain joins TRBV7-2 and TRBJ1-2; 9 nucleotides agree with TRBD1. The CDR3 totals 14 residues. The V segment lost 6 bases and the J segment 8 bases; nucleotides outside the gene matches: 10. Per the germline V gene, CDR1 is SGHTA and CDR2 is FQGNSA. This CDR3 reads CASSPGTGRRGYTF. The CDR3, as DNA: TGTGCCAGCAGTCCGGGGACAGGGAGAAGGGGCTACACCTTC.

V usage is TRBV5-1 and J usage is TRBJ1-4; TRBD1 is a possible D gene (5 bases). Germline-derived CDR1 and CDR2 are SGHRS and YFSETQ. The CDR3 is 14 residues long. With 6 bases removed from V and 7 bases from J, the gap between germline ends came to 16 bases. This CDR3 reads CASTNTGGGEKLFF. CDR3 DNA: TGCGCCAGCACCAACACAGGCGGCGGTGAAAAACTGTTTTTT.

The chain is built from TRBV6-2 or TRBV6-3 and TRBJ2-1, with 7 bases fitting TRBD1. J gave up 9 bases and V 3 bases, and 5 bases lay outside the gene matches. The CDR3 length is 13 residues. Germline V lookup: CDR1 MNHEY, CDR2 SVGEGT. The CDR3 bases are TGTGCCAGCAGTTATCGAGGGGGCGGTGAGCAGTTCTTC. This translates into CASSYRGGGEQFF.

This clone was seen repeatedly, ten times or more. The rearrangement uses TRBV6-2 or TRBV6-3 and TRBJ2-2, with TRBD1 matching over 7 bases. The V segment lost 5 bases and the J segment 3 bases; nucleotides outside the gene matches: 6. The CDR3 extends over 15 amino acids. Germline CDR1 is MNHEY and CDR2 is SVGEGT. The CDR3 reads CASSPGTVDTGELFF. CDR3 nucleotides: TGTGCCAGCAGTCCCGGGACAGTAGACACCGGGGAGCTGTTTTTT.

This clone was observed a handful of times. This chain joins TRBV7-3 and TRBJ2-6, with 9 bases that match TRBD1. The V gene's germline CDR1 is SGHTA and CDR2 FQGTGA. V lost 3 bases, J lost 4 bases, and 10 bases stayed unmatched. CDR3 length: 18 amino acids. CDR3 amino acids: CASSFTGTGFSGANVLTF. For the CDR3, the DNA is TGTGCCAGCAGCTTTACCGGGACAGGGTTCTCGGGGGCCAACGTCCTGACTTTC. Looking up the rest from reference TRBV7-3 and TRBJ2-6 gives the full variable domain: GAGVSQTPSNKVTEKGKYVELRCDPISGHTALYWYRQSLGQGPEFLIYFQGTGAADDSGLPNDRFFAVRPEGSVSTLKIQRTERGDSAVYLCASSFTGTGFSGANVLTFGAGSRLTVL.